The 17 T cell receptor beta chains listed next were all sequenced from one sample in a study of T-cell memory formation after mild COVID-19. MiXCR, run by TCRdb on the 5' RACE reads, gives a single entry per CDR3 protein. This sample has roughly 510,000 distinct CDR3 sequences, with 17% found just once. Sequencing input: PBMCs or a T cell subset sorted from them (not recorded which). These receptors were taken from an adult woman who had mild COVID-19 (a few samples of this study predate the infection). Cell type and time point are not known.

As concerns this clonotype: No conserved phenylalanine or tryptophan is present at the end of the CDR3, so a read error is the likely explanation. The rearrangement uses TRBV2 and TRBJ2-1, with a tentative D call TRBD2 (5 bases). Trimming removed 6 bases at V and 3 bases at J, with 21 bases between. Looked up from germline, CDR1 is SNHLY and CDR2 is FYNNEI. The CDR3 consists of 17 residues. CDR3 residues: CASSPLAPGHLYNEQFI. The CDR3 nucleotides read TGTGCCAGCAGCCCTCTAGCTCCCGGGCACCTCTACAATGAGCAGTTCATC.

V usage is TRBV4-3 and J usage is TRBJ2-1, with TRBD2 as a possible D gene (5 bases). CDR1 and CDR2 from the germline V gene are LGHNA and YSLEER. This CDR3 is 16 amino acids long. Trimming removed 0 bases at V and 5 bases at J, with 14 bases between. The CDR3 sequence: CASSQDEGSGNNEQFF. DNA for the CDR3: TGCGCCAGCAGCCAAGATGAGGGAAGCGGTAACAATGAGCAGTTCTTC.

The table lists this clonotype with a few counts. The chain uses TRBV29-1 and TRBJ1-1; 11 bases agree with TRBD1. Germline values: CDR1 SQVTM, CDR2 ANQGSEA. The V gene end was trimmed by 5 bases and the J gene end by 4 bases; junction bases not matched to a gene: 6. This CDR3 is 14 amino acids long. The DNA of the CDR3 is TGCAGCGTTTGTAGTGGGACAGGGGGCACTGAAGCTTTCTTT. Translated, it gives CSVCSGTGGTEAFF.

This clonotype was seen only a few times. The chain joins TRBV20-1 to TRBJ2-7, with 9 bases lining up with TRBD1. V lost 3 bases and J lost 1; bases outside the gene matches: 10. CDR1 and CDR2 (germline): DFQATT, SNEGSKA (reference sequence). The CDR3 has 16 residues. This CDR3 is CSARPLDRGRSYEQYF. CDR3 sequence (DNA): TGCAGTGCTAGGCCGCTAGACAGGGGGAGGTCCTACGAGCAGTACTTC.

The V gene is TRBV11-2, the J gene TRBJ1-1; the match to TRBD1 covers 8 bases. This CDR3 region has 16 residues. In germline, CDR1 is SGHAT, CDR2 FQNNGV. V gave up 5 bases and J gave up 0 bases; unmatched junction bases: 8. The CDR3 is CASSRGQGLLNTEAFF. The DNA for the CDR3 is TGTGCCAGCAGCCGAGGACAGGGCCTACTGAACACTGAAGCTTTCTTT.

This clonotype turned up a few times. The chain has TRBV20-1 and TRBJ1-5; no definite D call. There are 14 residues in the CDR3. Trimming cost V 6 bases and J 4 bases, with 16 bases left between them. Germline V gene lookup returns CDR1 DFQATT and CDR2 SNEGSKA (reference sequence). DNA of the CDR3: TGCAGTGCCCCGGCCCAGGCCGATAATCAGCCCCAGCATTTT. The encoded protein is CSAPAQADNQPQHF.

This clonotype showed up just a few times. The genes are TRBV19 and TRBJ2-5; TRBD2 agrees at 11 bases. The CDR3 spans 18 residues. V lost 5 bases to trimming and J lost 5 bases; unmatched junction nucleotides: 16. Germline V gene data show CDR1 as LNHDA and CDR2 as SQIVND (reference sequence). The CDR3 DNA sequence: TGTGCCAGTAGTGAAGAGAAGATAGCGGGGGGGACGTCGGAGACCCAGTACTTC. Translated: CASSEEKIAGGTSETQYF.

The chain recombines TRBV18 with TRBJ1-3; D is unclear. Per the germline V gene, CDR1 is KGHSH and CDR2 is LQKENI. The length of the CDR3 is 16 residues. The V and J ends lost 0 bases and 0 bases respectively, with 9 bases between them. CDR3: CASSPPRTGSGNTIYF. The CDR3 nucleotides read TGTGCCAGCTCACCACCCAGGACGGGCTCTGGAAACACCATATATTTT.

In this sample, this clonotype turned up many times. This chain joins TRBV7-9 and TRBJ1-4; D is unresolved. The V gene's germline CDR1 is SEHNR and CDR2 FQNEAQ (reference sequence). V gave up 7 bases and J gave up 0 bases, with 12 bases separating them. The CDR3 totals 15 residues. In DNA, the CDR3 is TGTGCCAGCACGGCATGGTCCGCAACTAATGAAAAACTGTTTTTT. It encodes CASTAWSATNEKLFF.

This clonotype has only a few counts. The chain couples TRBV15 to TRBJ1-6, with D maybe TRBD1 (5 bases). The CDR3 is 17 amino acids. V dropped 1 base and J dropped 7 bases, with 17 bases sitting between them. CDR1 is LNHNV, CDR2 YYDKDF, per germline (reference sequence). The CDR3 nucleotides are TGTGCCACCAGCAGAGGGTCGGGAGGGGTAAAAAATTCACCCCTCCACTTT. This sequence encodes CATSRGSGGVKNSPLHF.

V and J are TRBV6-6 and TRBJ2-7; 7 nucleotides match TRBD2. The J segment lost 3 bases and the V segment lost 0 bases, leaving 17 bases of the junction unmatched. Germline V lookup: CDR1 MNHNY, CDR2 SVGAGI (reference sequence). The CDR3 loop spans 19 amino acids. CDR3 loop: CASSYSISGGRALVYEQYF. CDR3 sequence (DNA): TGTGCCAGCAGTTACTCGATTTCAGGTGGGAGGGCCTTGGTCTACGAGCAGTACTTC.

This clonotype was detected only a few times. The chain combines TRBV5-5 with TRBJ1-4; the match to TRBD1 covers 9 bases. V was clipped by 2 bases and J by 3 bases; unmatched bases: 5. Looked up from germline, CDR1 is SGHKS and CDR2 is YYEKEE (reference sequence). The CDR3 runs 16 residues. The CDR3 spells CASSFSRDRANEKLFF. The CDR3 DNA reads as TGTGCCAGCAGCTTCTCCCGGGACAGGGCTAATGAAAAACTGTTTTTT.

V is TRBV9 and J is TRBJ1-5; 7 nucleotides agree with TRBD1. The J segment lost 5 bases and the V segment lost 3 bases, leaving 8 bases of the junction unmatched. The CDR3 is 15 residues long. Germline V gene data show CDR1 as SGDLS and CDR2 as YYNGEE. The CDR3 DNA sequence: TGTGCCAGCAGCGCCACGGGACAGAGCTATCAGCCCCAGCATTTT. This translates into CASSATGQSYQPQHF.

A few counts support this clonotype. The V gene is TRBV24-1, the J gene TRBJ2-2; 7 bases map to TRBD1. The CDR3 sequence is 16 residues long. The germline CDR1 and CDR2 sequences are KGHDR and SFDVKD. The V gene end was trimmed by 4 bases and the J gene end by 6 bases; junction bases not matched to a gene: 10. The CDR3: CATSDPDRQGSGELFF. For the CDR3, the DNA is TGTGCCACCAGTGACCCGGATAGACAGGGCTCCGGGGAGCTGTTTTTT.

The rearrangement links TRBV24-1 to TRBJ2-3; D remains unclear. Germline CDR1 reads KGHDR; CDR2 reads SFDVKD. V was trimmed by 9 bases and J by 4 bases, leaving 7 bases between them. The length of the CDR3 is 11 residues. The CDR3 coding sequence is TGTGCCACCGGGGAAGCAGATACGCAGTATTTT. This gives the protein CATGEADTQYF.

This rearrangement joins TRBV5-1 to TRBJ2-5; possible D gene TRBD2, 6 bases. V was pared by 3 bases and J by 2 bases, with 11 bases between. The CDR3 is 14 residues long. The V gene's germline CDR1 is SGHRS and CDR2 YFSETQ. CDR3 sequence: CASSSVGLQETQYF. The CDR3 region has the DNA TGCGCCAGCAGCTCAGTTGGACTACAAGAGACCCAGTACTTC. Full variable domain (rest looked up from reference TRBV5-1 and TRBJ2-5): KAGVTQTPRYLIKTRGQQVTLSCSPISGHRSVSWYQQTPGQGLQFLFEYFSETQRNKGNFPGRFSGRQFSNSRSEMNVSTLELGDSALYLCASSSVGLQETQYFGPGTRLLVL.

The genes are TRBV6-2 or TRBV6-3 and TRBJ1-4, with D maybe TRBD1 (6 bases). V was shortened by 2 bases and J by 4 bases, with 11 bases between the two germline ends. Germline loops: CDR1 MNHEY, CDR2 SVGEGT. The CDR3 has 15 residues. The CDR3 sequence: CASSYVGAINEKLFF. CDR3 coding DNA: TGTGCCAGCAGTTACGTGGGGGCTATTAATGAAAAACTGTTTTTT.